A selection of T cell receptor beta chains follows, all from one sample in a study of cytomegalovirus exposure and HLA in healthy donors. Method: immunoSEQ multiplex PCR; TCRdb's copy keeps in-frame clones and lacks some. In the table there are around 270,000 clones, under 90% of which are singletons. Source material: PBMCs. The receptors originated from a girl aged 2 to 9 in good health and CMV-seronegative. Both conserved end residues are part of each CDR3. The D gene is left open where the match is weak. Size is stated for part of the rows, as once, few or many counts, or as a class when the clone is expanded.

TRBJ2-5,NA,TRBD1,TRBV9,CASSATPGGAQYF,TGTGCCAGCAGCGCCACCCCAGGGGGCGCCCAGTACTTC
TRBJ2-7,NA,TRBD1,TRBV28,CASTLGQPTYEQYF,TGTGCCAGCACTCTGGGACAGCCGACCTACGAGCAGTACTTC
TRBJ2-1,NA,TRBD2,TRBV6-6,CASSYSSGTYNEQFF,TGTGCCAGCAGTTACTCTAGCGGGACGTACAATGAGCAGTTCTTC
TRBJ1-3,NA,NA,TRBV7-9,CASSPGTSGNTIYF,TGTGCCAGCAGCCCCGGGACATCCGGAAACACCATATATTTT
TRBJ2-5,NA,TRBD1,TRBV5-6,CASSSTGGETQYF,TGTGCCAGCAGCTCGACAGGGGGGGAGACCCAGTACTTC
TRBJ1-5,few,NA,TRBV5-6,CASSGEGKSPGGPQHF,TGTGCCAGCAGCGGGGAGGGGAAATCGCCCGGGGGGCCCCAGCATTTT
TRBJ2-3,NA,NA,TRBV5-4,CASSWREGGFPTDTQYF,TGTGCCAGCAGCTGGAGGGAGGGGGGCTTCCCCACAGATACGCAGTATTTT
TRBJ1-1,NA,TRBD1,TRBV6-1,CASSEAYRGLNTEAFF,TGTGCCAGCAGTGAAGCATACAGGGGGCTGAACACTGAAGCTTTCTTT
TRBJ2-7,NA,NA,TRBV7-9,CASSLTAYEQYF,TGTGCCAGCAGCTTGACAGCCTACGAGCAGTACTTC
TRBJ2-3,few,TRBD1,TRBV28,CASSKGASTDTQYF,TGTGCCAGCAGTAAGGGGGCGAGCACAGATACGCAGTATTTT
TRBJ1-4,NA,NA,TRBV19,CASSTYLEEKLFF,TGTGCCAGTAGTACGTATTTAGAGGAAAAACTGTTTTTT
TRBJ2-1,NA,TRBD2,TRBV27,CAGRVGGGRVYNEQFF,TGTGCCGGTCGGGTAGGGGGCGGGAGGGTATACAATGAGCAGTTCTTC
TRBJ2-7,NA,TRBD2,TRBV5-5,CASSSQLAGVREQYF,TGTGCCAGCAGCTCCCAACTAGCGGGAGTGCGGGAGCAGTACTTC
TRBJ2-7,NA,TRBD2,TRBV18,CASSPASGRVGEQYF,TGTGCCAGCTCACCAGCGAGCGGGAGGGTGGGCGAGCAGTACTTC
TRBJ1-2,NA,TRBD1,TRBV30,CAWSVLTGVGYTF,TGTGCCTGGAGTGTACTCACAGGGGTCGGCTACACCTTC
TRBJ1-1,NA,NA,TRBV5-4,CASSQDGRVMNTEAFF,TGTGCCAGCAGCCAGGATGGGAGGGTCATGAACACTGAAGCTTTCTTT
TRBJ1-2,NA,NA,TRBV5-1,CASAGQREYYGYTF,TGCGCCAGCGCCGGACAGAGAGAGTACTATGGCTACACCTTC
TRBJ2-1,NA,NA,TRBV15,CATSRASGGHEQFF,TGTGCCACCAGCAGAGCGTCCGGGGGTCATGAGCAGTTCTTC
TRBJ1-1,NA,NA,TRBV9,CASGSGATEAFF,TGTGCCAGCGGATCTGGGGCCACTGAAGCTTTCTTT
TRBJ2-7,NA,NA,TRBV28,CASSASAYEQYF,TGTGCCAGCAGTGCGAGTGCCTACGAGCAGTACTTC
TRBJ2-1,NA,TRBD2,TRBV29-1,CSVGASGNSYNEQFF,TGCAGCGTTGGTGCTAGCGGGAACTCCTACAATGAGCAGTTCTTC
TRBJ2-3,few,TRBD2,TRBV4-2,CASSQQRGGSTDTQYF,TGTGCCAGCAGCCAGCAGCGGGGGGGGAGCACAGATACGCAGTATTTT
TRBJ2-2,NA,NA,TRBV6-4,CASSVVGNTGELFF,TGTGCCAGCAGTGTGGTCGGTAACACCGGGGAGCTGTTTTTT
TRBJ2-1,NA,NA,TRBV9,CASSSADWNEQFF,TGTGCCAGCAGTTCCGCGGACTGGAATGAGCAGTTCTTC
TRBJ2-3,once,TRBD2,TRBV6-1,CASSEGLAGALDTQYF,TGTGCCAGCAGTGAAGGACTAGCGGGAGCGTTAGATACGCAGTATTTT
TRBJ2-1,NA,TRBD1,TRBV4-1,CASSQEDRANEQFF,TGCGCCAGCAGCCAAGAAGACAGGGCCAATGAGCAGTTCTTC
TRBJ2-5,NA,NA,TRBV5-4,CASSRQGTQYF,TGTGCCAGCAGCCGTCAGGGAACCCAGTACTTC
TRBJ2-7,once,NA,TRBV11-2,CASSSLQGGLAYEQYF,TGTGCCAGCAGCTCACTACAGGGGGGGCTTGCCTACGAGCAGTACTTC
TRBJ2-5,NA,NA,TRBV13,CASSLGGEGDQETQYF,TGTGCCAGCAGCTTAGGAGGGGAGGGGGACCAAGAGACCCAGTACTTC
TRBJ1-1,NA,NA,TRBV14,CASSRQYLNTEAFF,TGTGCCAGCAGCCGGCAGTATTTGAACACTGAAGCTTTCTTT
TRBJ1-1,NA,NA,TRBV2,CASSEQGNVGTEAFF,TGTGCCAGCAGTGAACAGGGTAATGTTGGCACTGAAGCTTTCTTT
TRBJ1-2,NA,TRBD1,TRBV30,CAWRTGGIYGYTF,TGTGCCTGGAGGACAGGGGGGATCTATGGCTACACCTTC
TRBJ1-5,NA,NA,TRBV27,CASSLKAREGPNQPQHF,TGTGCCAGCAGCCTTAAAGCTAGAGAAGGCCCCAATCAGCCCCAGCATTTT
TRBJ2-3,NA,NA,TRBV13,CASRGDYSSEYF,TGTGCCAGCAGGGGTGACTATTCGAGCGAGTATTTT
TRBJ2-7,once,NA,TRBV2,CASDSVLGYEQYF,TGTGCCAGCGATAGCGTACTAGGCTACGAGCAGTACTTC
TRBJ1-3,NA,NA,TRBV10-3,CAARLTGSGNTIYF,TGTGCCGCGCGATTGACGGGCTCTGGAAACACCATATATTTT
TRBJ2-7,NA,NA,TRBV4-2,CASSQDLQGSYEQYF,TGTGCCAGCAGCCAAGATTTACAGGGATCCTACGAGCAGTACTTC
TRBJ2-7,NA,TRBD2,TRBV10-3,CAISEGSGGPIEQYF,TGTGCCATCAGTGAGGGGAGCGGGGGGCCTATTGAGCAGTACTTC
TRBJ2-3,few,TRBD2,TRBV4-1,CASSQSRGLAGWSVADTQYF,TGCGCCAGCAGCCAATCCCGGGGACTAGCGGGGTGGAGCGTAGCAGATACGCAGTATTTT
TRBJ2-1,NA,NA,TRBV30,CAWSSSRSSYNEQFF,TGTGCCTGGAGTTCCAGCCGGAGCTCCTACAATGAGCAGTTCTTC
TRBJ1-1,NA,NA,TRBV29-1,CSGARNTEAFF,TGCAGCGGGGCACGGAACACTGAAGCTTTCTTT
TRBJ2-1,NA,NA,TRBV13,CASSLLTSGLSYNEQFF,TGTGCCAGCAGCTTATTGACGTCGGGTCTCTCCTACAATGAGCAGTTCTTC
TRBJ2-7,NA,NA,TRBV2,CASSLSSYEQYF,TGTGCCAGCAGTCTTAGCTCCTACGAGCAGTACTTC
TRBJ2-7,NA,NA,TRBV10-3,CAISDSEVSRYEQYF,TGTGCCATCAGTGATTCGGAGGTCTCAAGGTACGAGCAGTACTTC
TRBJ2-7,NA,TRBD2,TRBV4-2,CASSQVGGRYGDEQYF,TGTGCCAGCAGCCAAGTGGGGGGGAGGTACGGCGACGAGCAGTACTTC
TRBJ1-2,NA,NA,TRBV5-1,CASSPMQNNYGYTF,TGCGCCAGCAGCCCTATGCAAAACAACTATGGCTACACCTTC
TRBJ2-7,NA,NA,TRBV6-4,CPPGPYEQYF,TGTCCTCCAGGGCCCTACGAGCAGTACTTC
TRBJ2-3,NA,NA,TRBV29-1,CSVEGKAPRTDTQYF,TGCAGCGTTGAAGGAAAAGCTCCTCGCACAGATACGCAGTATTTT
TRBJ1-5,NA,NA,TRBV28,CASYLGGNQPQHF,TGTGCCAGCTATTTAGGGGGCAATCAGCCCCAGCATTTT
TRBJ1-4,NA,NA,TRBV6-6,CASSEQISQLFF,TGTGCCAGCAGTGAGCAAATATCGCAACTGTTTTTT
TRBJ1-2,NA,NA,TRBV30,CAWSRRDQLNGYTF,TGTGCCTGGTCCCGCAGGGATCAATTGAATGGCTACACCTTC
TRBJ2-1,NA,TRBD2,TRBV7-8,CASSSEGGTSGRGRGYNEQFF,TGTGCCAGCAGCTCCGAAGGCGGGACTAGCGGGAGGGGAAGAGGGTACAATGAGCAGTTCTTC
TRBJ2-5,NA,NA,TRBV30,CACTGKETQYF,TGTGCCTGCACAGGGAAGGAGACCCAGTACTTC
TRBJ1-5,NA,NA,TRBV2,CASSVTGQPQHF,TGTGCCAGCAGTGTGACAGGTCAGCCCCAGCATTTT
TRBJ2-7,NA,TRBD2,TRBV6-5,CASSRGVGGHEQYF,TGTGCCAGCAGTCGGGGGGTGGGAGGCCACGAGCAGTACTTC
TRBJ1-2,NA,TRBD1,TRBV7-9,CASSLTGTGANYGYTF,TGTGCCAGCAGCCTTACCGGGACAGGAGCTAACTATGGCTACACCTTC
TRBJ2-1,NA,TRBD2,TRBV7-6,CASSLAVSGSNDEQFF,TGTGCCAGCAGCTTAGCGGTTAGCGGGAGTAACGATGAGCAGTTCTTC